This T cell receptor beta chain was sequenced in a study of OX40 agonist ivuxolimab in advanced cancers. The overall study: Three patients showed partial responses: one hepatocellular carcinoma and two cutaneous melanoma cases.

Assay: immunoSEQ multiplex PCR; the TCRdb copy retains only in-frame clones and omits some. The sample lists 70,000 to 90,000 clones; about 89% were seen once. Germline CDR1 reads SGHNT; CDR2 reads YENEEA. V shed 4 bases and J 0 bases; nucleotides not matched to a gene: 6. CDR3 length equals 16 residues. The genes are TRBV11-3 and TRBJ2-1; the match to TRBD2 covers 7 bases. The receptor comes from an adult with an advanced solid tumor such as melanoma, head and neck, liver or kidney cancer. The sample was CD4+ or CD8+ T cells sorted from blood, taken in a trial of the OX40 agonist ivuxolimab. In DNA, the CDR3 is TGTGCCAGCAGCTATACTAGCGCGAGCTCCTACAATGAGCAGTTCTTC. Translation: CASSYTSASSYNEQFF. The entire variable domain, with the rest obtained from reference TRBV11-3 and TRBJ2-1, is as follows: EAGVVQSPRYKIIEKKQPVAFWCNPISGHNTLYWYLQNLGQGPELLIRYENEEAVDDSQLPKDRFSAERLKGVDSTLKIQPAELGDSAVYLCASSYTSASSYNEQFFGPGTRLTVL.